This T cell receptor (delta chain) appears in the sequencing data of a study of γδ T cells in repeated Plasmodium falciparum infection. About the study: Malian gammadelta TCRs were studied during no-transmission periods and across acute malaria episodes. Findings of the study overall: Many TCRgamma sequences overlapped between individuals in stable Vgamma9/Vdelta2+ repertoires.

About this clone: Antigen unknown. TCRdb attributes to this sequence the protein of a much larger clone, which differs from the DNA translation at residue 6; a read error is likely, and the protein displayed is translated from the DNA.

Sequencing covered both gamma and delta TCR chains per sample. TCRdb reapplied CATT to the multiplex PCR reads. The table lists tens of thousands of delta-chain clones, roughly 0.9% of them singletons, with approximately 10% in the top ten. The V gene end was trimmed by 1 base and the J gene end by 2 bases; junction bases not matched to a gene: 32. Germline V gives CDR1 TSWWSYY, CDR2 QGS. The CDR3 length is 25 residues. Bulk repertoires came from Vgamma9/Vdelta2+ or Vdelta2-negative gammadelta T cells flow-sorted from PBMC. Sample: gamma-delta T cells from blood. The genes are TRDV1 and TRDJ1, with 9 bases lining up with TRDD3. The TCR comes from a pool of human donors (malaria-infected and uninfected, not separated). CDR3 loop: CALGEPWAFLRSTGGKQGETDKLIF. In DNA, the CDR3 is TGTGCTCTTGGGGAACCATGGGCGTTCCTACGTTCCACTGGGGGAAAACAGGGGGAGACCGATAAACTCATCTTT.